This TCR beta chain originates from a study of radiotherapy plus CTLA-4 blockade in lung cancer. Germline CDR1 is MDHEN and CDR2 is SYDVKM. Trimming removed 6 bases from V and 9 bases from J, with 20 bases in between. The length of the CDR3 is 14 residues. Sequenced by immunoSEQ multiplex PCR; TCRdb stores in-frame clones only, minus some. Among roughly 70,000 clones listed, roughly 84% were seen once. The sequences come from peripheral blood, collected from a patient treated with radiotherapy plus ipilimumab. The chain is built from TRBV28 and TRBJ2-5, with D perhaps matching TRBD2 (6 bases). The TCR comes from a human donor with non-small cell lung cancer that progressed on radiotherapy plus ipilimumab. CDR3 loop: CASRGSSAYGAQYF. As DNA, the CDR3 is TGTGCCAGCAGGGGCTCTAGCGCCTATGGGGCCCAGTACTTC.